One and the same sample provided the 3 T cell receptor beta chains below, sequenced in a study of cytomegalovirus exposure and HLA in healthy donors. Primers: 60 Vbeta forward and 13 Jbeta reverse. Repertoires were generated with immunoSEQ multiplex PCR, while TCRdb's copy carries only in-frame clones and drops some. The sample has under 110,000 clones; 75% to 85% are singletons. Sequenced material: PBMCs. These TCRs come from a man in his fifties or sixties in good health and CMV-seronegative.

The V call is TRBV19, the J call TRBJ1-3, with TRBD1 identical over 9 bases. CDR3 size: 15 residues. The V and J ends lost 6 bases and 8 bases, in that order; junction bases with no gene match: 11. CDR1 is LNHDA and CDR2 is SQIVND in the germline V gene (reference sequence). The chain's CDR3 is CASRTPGQGLDTIYF. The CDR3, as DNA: TGTGCCAGTAGAACACCGGGACAGGGTCTGGACACCATATATTTT.

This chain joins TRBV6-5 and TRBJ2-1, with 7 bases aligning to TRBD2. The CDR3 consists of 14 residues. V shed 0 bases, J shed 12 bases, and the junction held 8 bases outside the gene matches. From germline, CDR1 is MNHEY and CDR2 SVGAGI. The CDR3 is CASSYSDGREVQFF. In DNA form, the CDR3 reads TGTGCCAGCAGTTACTCGGACGGACGGGAGGTGCAGTTCTTC.

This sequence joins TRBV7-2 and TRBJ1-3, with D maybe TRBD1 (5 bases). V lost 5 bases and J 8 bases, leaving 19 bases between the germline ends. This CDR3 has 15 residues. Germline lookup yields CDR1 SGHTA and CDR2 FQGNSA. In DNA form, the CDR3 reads TGTGCCAGCAGCCCCCTTGGGGGGTTTTCGGACACCATATATTTT. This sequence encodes CASSPLGGFSDTIYF.